These 15 T cell receptor beta chains originate from one sample sequenced in a study of OX40 agonist ivuxolimab in advanced cancers. Here immunoSEQ multiplex PCR was the method, and the copy in TCRdb shows in-frame clones only, minus some. The data hold about 79,000 clones, with 92% observed a single time. The material sequenced was CD4+ or CD8+ T cells sorted from blood, taken in a trial of the OX40 agonist ivuxolimab. The source of these receptors is an adult with an advanced solid tumor such as melanoma, head and neck, liver or kidney cancer.

The chain combines TRBV30 with TRBJ1-1; D remains unclear. This CDR3 comprises 14 residues. Trimming removed 3 bases from V and 4 bases from J, with 15 bases in between. CDR1 and CDR2 from the germline V gene are GTSNPN and SVGIG (reference sequence). Here the CDR3 DNA reads TGTGCCTGGAGATCGGCCTCTGTGGGCACTGAAGCTTTCTTT. Residues: CAWRSASVGTEAFF.

This rearrangement joins TRBV5-6 to TRBJ2-5; no reliable D call. Trimming took 0 bases from V and 5 from J, leaving 11 bases between them. Germline V gene data show CDR1 as SGHDT and CDR2 as YYEEEE. The CDR3 consists of 14 residues. In DNA form, the CDR3 reads TGTGCCAGCAGCTTGGTGTCATCCGGGGAGACCCAGTACTTC. Protein product: CASSLVSSGETQYF.

The genes are TRBV5-1 and TRBJ1-4; a possible D gene is TRBD1 (5 bases). The CDR3 covers 14 residues. The germline V gene has CDR1 SGHRS and CDR2 YFSETQ. Trimming removed 1 base from V and 1 base from J, with 5 bases in between. The CDR3 DNA follows: TGCGCCAGCAGCTTGAGGGGAACTAATGAAAAACTGTTTTTT. Translated: CASSLRGTNEKLFF.

The chain employs TRBV28 and TRBJ2-3; 9 bases map to TRBD1. The CDR3 is 15 amino acids. From germline, CDR1 is MDHEN and CDR2 SYDVKM. The V gene end was trimmed by 5 bases and the J gene end by 0 bases; junction bases not matched to a gene: 3. The CDR3 protein is CASSPGQGSTDTQYF. CDR3 bases: TGTGCCAGCAGTCCAGGACAGGGGAGCACAGATACGCAGTATTTT. Looking up the rest from reference TRBV28 and TRBJ2-3 gives the full variable domain: DVKVTQSSRYLVKRTGEKVFLECVQDMDHENMFWYRQDPGLGLRLIYFSYDVKMKEKGDIPEGYSVSREKKERFSLILESASTNQTSMYLCASSPGQGSTDTQYFGPGTRLTVL.

This chain links TRBV28 with TRBJ2-5, with a weak D call TRBD2 (7 bases). The length of the CDR3 is 14 residues. The V gene's germline CDR1 is MDHEN and CDR2 SYDVKM. The V gene lost 2 bases and the J gene lost 5 bases, with 12 bases spanning the gap. The CDR3 loop is CASSLGGGLETQYF. The CDR3, as DNA: TGTGCCAGCAGTTTAGGGGGGGGCCTCGAGACCCAGTACTTC. Using reference TRBV28 and TRBJ2-5 for the parts outside the CDR3, the full variable domain is DVKVTQSSRYLVKRTGEKVFLECVQDMDHENMFWYRQDPGLGLRLIYFSYDVKMKEKGDIPEGYSVSREKKERFSLILESASTNQTSMYLCASSLGGGLETQYFGPGTRLLVL.

Worth noting for this clone: Different DNA sequences within this sample yield the same CDR3. This chain links TRBV5-4 with TRBJ2-1; D not resolved. Germline loops: CDR1 SGHNT, CDR2 YYREEE (reference sequence). V was trimmed by 0 bases and J by 7 bases, leaving 2 bases between them. This CDR3 spans 11 amino acids. The CDR3 region has the DNA TGTGCCAGCAGCTTGGAGAATGAGCAGTTCTTC. It yields the protein CASSLENEQFF.

V usage is TRBV19 and J usage is TRBJ2-2; TRBD2 is a possible D gene (6 bases). Germline V gene lookup returns CDR1 LNHDA and CDR2 SQIVND (reference sequence). With 5 bases removed from V and 8 bases from J, the gap between germline ends came to 15 bases. The CDR3 has 14 amino acids. CDR3 coding DNA: TGTGCCAGTAGTCGGCGGGATGTGCCGGGGGAGCTGTTTTTT. This sequence encodes CASSRRDVPGELFF.

Comment on this clone: A read error may produce the germline difference seen at one junction end. This chain connects TRBV7-2 to TRBJ2-1; the D gene could be TRBD1 or TRBD2 (5 bases each). CDR3 size: 12 residues. In germline, CDR1 is SGHTA, CDR2 FQGNSA. CDR3 protein: CAGSFLWDEQFF. CDR3 coding DNA: TGTGCCGGCAGCTTTTTATGGGACGAACAGTTCTTC.

The chain combines TRBV9 with TRBJ2-2; tentatively, D is TRBD2 (5 bases). The CDR3 loop spans 15 amino acids. Per the germline V gene, CDR1 is SGDLS and CDR2 is YYNGEE. V was pared by 3 bases and J by 1 base, with 10 bases between. Here the CDR3 reads CASSARVENTGELFF. The CDR3, as DNA: TGTGCCAGCAGCGCGAGGGTAGAGAACACCGGGGAGCTGTTTTTT.

The gene calls are TRBV7-2 and TRBJ2-1; 9 bases agree with TRBD2. The CDR3 is made up of 12 amino acids. With 5 bases clipped from V and 14 bases from J, the junction kept 7 bases outside the gene matches. The germline CDR1 and CDR2 sequences are SGHTA and FQGNSA. The CDR3 loop reads CASSPRAGGEFF. The DNA for the CDR3 is TGTGCCAGCAGCCCCAGAGCGGGAGGCGAGTTCTTC.

V and J are TRBV13 and TRBJ2-1; 9 bases line up with TRBD2. The CDR3 spans 15 residues. Germline CDR1 reads PRHDT; CDR2 reads FYEKMQ (reference sequence). Trimming took 6 bases from V and 8 from J; bases not matched to a gene: 11. The CDR3, as DNA: TGTGCCAGCAGATCCCCGGGACTAGCTTCCGATGAGCAGTTCTTC. The encoded protein is CASRSPGLASDEQFF.

This clone was counted only a few times. V gene TRBV6-5 combines with J gene TRBJ2-7; a possible D gene is TRBD2 (6 bases). The ends were cut back, 1 base at V and 6 bases at J, with 16 bases in the middle. The V gene's germline CDR1 is MNHEY and CDR2 SVGAGI. The CDR3 sequence is 15 residues long. The CDR3 bases are TGTGCCAGCAGTTACTTTGGGACTGGAGTCGGCGAGCAGTACTTC. Translated, it gives CASSYFGTGVGEQYF.

V gene TRBV6-1 combines with J gene TRBJ2-7; TRBD2 aligns across 14 bases. The CDR3 is made up of 13 amino acids. Germline trimming cut 8 bases from V and 7 bases from J; bases unmatched to any gene: 4. Germline CDR1 and CDR2: MNHNS and SASEGT. The CDR3 bases are TGTGCCAGCGGACTAGCGGGAGGTCGGGAGCAGTACTTC. Its translation: CASGLAGGREQYF.

The chain employs TRBV5-4 and TRBJ2-2, with 7 bases identical to TRBD1. CDR3 length: 13 residues. Looked up from germline, CDR1 is SGHNT and CDR2 is YYREEE (reference sequence). The V segment lost 4 bases and the J segment 6 bases; nucleotides outside the gene matches: 3. The CDR3 DNA reads TGTGCCAGCAGCCGGGACAGTCCCGGGGAGCTGTTTTTT. Translating gives CASSRDSPGELFF.

This chain joins TRBV18 and TRBJ2-7; D is unclear. Deletions cut 2 bases from V and 3 bases from J, with 11 bases between. In germline, CDR1 is KGHSH, CDR2 LQKENI. The CDR3 length is 14 residues. This chain's CDR3 is CASSPDPANYEQYF. CDR3 coding DNA: TGTGCCAGCTCACCAGACCCAGCCAACTACGAGCAGTACTTC.